These 21 T cell receptor beta chains share one sample of origin, sequenced in a study of shared clonotypes between healthy human individuals. Sequenced by immunoSEQ multiplex PCR; TCRdb stores in-frame clones only, minus some. The sample lists about 820,000 clones, 90% to 95% occurring once. Only CD45RO-negative cells positively selected for CCR7 counted as naive CD8 cells, so terminally differentiated effector memory CD45RA+ cells were excluded. Sequenced: naive CD8+ T cells sorted from blood. The receptors originated from a man in his thirties or forties in good health.

The genes are TRBV27 and TRBJ2-7; 11 bases map to TRBD2. Germline V gene sequence: CDR1 MNHEY, CDR2 SMNVEV (reference sequence). This CDR3 has 14 amino acids. V shed 4 bases, J shed 3 bases, and the junction held 2 bases outside the gene matches. The CDR3 loop reads CASSSTSGNYEQYF. CDR3 DNA sequence: TGTGCCAGCAGTTCGACTAGCGGGAACTACGAGCAGTACTTC.

The V gene is TRBV10-2, the J gene TRBJ1-2, with D possibly TRBD1 on 5 matching bases. The germline V and J ends were trimmed by 5 bases and 4 bases, with 11 bases remaining between them. CDR1 and CDR2 from the germline V gene are WSHSY and SAAADI. The CDR3 contains 13 residues. This CDR3 reads CASSSDSLYGYTF. In DNA, the CDR3 is TGCGCCAGCAGTTCAGACAGCCTCTATGGCTACACCTTC.

The CDR3 DNA follows: TGTGCCAGCAGCCCCCGACTAGCGGCCTACAATGAGCAGTTCTTC. This encodes CASSPRLAAYNEQFF. The chain recombines TRBV5-8 with TRBJ2-1; 9 bases line up with TRBD2. Germline assignment: CDR1 SGHTS and CDR2 YDEGEE. V shed 4 bases and J 2 bases; nucleotides not matched to a gene: 4. The CDR3 is made up of 15 amino acids.

The chain uses TRBV9 and TRBJ2-1, with 9 bases identical to TRBD2. This CDR3 has 14 residues. Looked up from germline, CDR1 is SGDLS and CDR2 is YYNGEE. V dropped 4 bases and J dropped 7; count of bases not matched to a gene: 6. CDR3 amino acids: CASSPWTSVNEQFF. In nucleotides, the CDR3 is TGTGCCAGCAGCCCGTGGACTAGCGTGAATGAGCAGTTCTTC.

The V gene is TRBV15, the J gene TRBJ2-7; D possibly corresponds to TRBD1 (7 bases). Deletions cut 3 bases from V and 2 bases from J, with 14 bases between. Per germline, CDR1 LNHNV and CDR2 YYDKDF (reference sequence). The CDR3 totals 15 residues. CDR3 coding DNA: TGTGCCACCAGCAGGATGCGGGACAGTACCTACGAGCAGTACTTC. This translates into CATSRMRDSTYEQYF.

The chain is built from TRBV27 and TRBJ2-1; no clear D. CDR1 is MNHEY, CDR2 SMNVEV, per germline (reference sequence). V dropped 7 bases and J dropped 5 bases, with 12 bases sitting between them. The length of the CDR3 is 13 residues. The CDR3 bases are TGTGCCAGCAACTCTGGGAACCACAATGAGCAGTTCTTC. It translates to CASNSGNHNEQFF.

Here the CDR3 reads CASSFTGEHPEAFF. The CDR3 DNA is TGTGCCAGCAGCTTCACGGGAGAACACCCCGAAGCTTTCTTT. The chain combines TRBV5-5 with TRBJ1-1; D is unresolved. The V end was cut by 2 bases, the J end by 8 bases, with 16 bases between. Germline loops: CDR1 SGHKS, CDR2 YYEKEE (reference sequence). This CDR3 is 14 amino acids long.

V usage is TRBV5-4 and J usage is TRBJ2-3; 12 positions match TRBD2. CDR1 is SGHNT, CDR2 YYREEE, per germline (reference sequence). This CDR3 region has 17 residues. J was trimmed by 0 bases and V by 3 bases; bases with no gene match: 5. The CDR3 loop is CASSSLAGGPSTDTQYF. The CDR3, as DNA: TGTGCCAGCAGCTCCCTAGCGGGAGGGCCTAGCACAGATACGCAGTATTTT.

The chain employs TRBV13 and TRBJ2-5, with D tentatively TRBD2 (5 bases). V lost 0 bases, J lost 12 bases, and 14 bases lay in between. Germline V gene sequence: CDR1 PRHDT, CDR2 FYEKMQ (reference sequence). CDR3 length: 13 amino acids. CDR3 loop: CASSLGHGERKYF. Here the CDR3 DNA reads TGTGCCAGCAGCTTAGGTCATGGGGAGAGAAAGTACTTC.

The rearrangement links TRBV9 to TRBJ2-1; 10 bases line up with TRBD1. V trimming: 5 bases; J trimming: 7 bases; junction bases outside the gene matches: 6. The CDR3 consists of 14 residues. The germline V gene encodes CDR1 SGDLS and CDR2 YYNGEE. The CDR3 nucleotides are TGTGCCAGCAGGGGACAGGGGAAGGGGAATGAGCAGTTCTTC. Its protein is CASRGQGKGNEQFF.

This clone was picked up one time. This sequence joins TRBV7-9 and TRBJ2-5; D uncertain. The CDR3 is 13 amino acids. V shed 1 base and J shed 5 bases, with 8 bases lying between them. Germline loops: CDR1 SEHNR, CDR2 FQNEAQ (reference sequence). CDR3 DNA sequence: TGTGCCAGCAGCTTAGGGGCGAGGGAGACCCAGTACTTC. Translated: CASSLGARETQYF. The full variable domain, in which reference TRBV7-9 and TRBJ2-5 provide the parts outside the CDR3, is DTGVSQNPRHKITKRGQNVTFRCDPISEHNRLYWYRQTLGQGPEFLTYFQNEAQLEKSRLLSDRFSAERPKGSFSTLEIQRTEQGDSAMYLCASSLGARETQYFGPGTRLLVL.

CDR3 sequence (DNA): TGCGCCAGACCTAGGACTAGCGGAAGCACAGATACGCAGTATTTT. Its protein product is CARPRTSGSTDTQYF. The J gene is TRBJ2-3, the V gene TRBV10-2; 10 bases fit TRBD2. CDR1 and CDR2 from the germline V gene are WSHSY and SAAADI. V was pared by 9 bases and J by 0 bases, with 6 bases of the junction left unmatched. The CDR3 totals 15 residues.

V and J are TRBV20-1 and TRBJ2-3, with D uncertain. CDR3 length equals 10 residues. With 8 bases removed from V and 4 bases from J, the gap between germline ends came to 7 bases. Germline lookup yields CDR1 DFQATT and CDR2 SNEGSKA (reference sequence). CDR3 sequence: CSPQADTQYF. The CDR3 DNA sequence: TGCAGTCCGCAGGCAGATACGCAGTATTTT.

This rearrangement joins TRBV13 to TRBJ2-7; 14 nucleotides match TRBD2. The CDR3 runs to 16 residues. V lost 5 bases, J lost 6 bases, and 9 bases stayed unmatched. Germline-derived CDR1 and CDR2 are PRHDT and FYEKMQ (reference sequence). For the CDR3, the DNA is TGTGCCAGCAGCCCGGGGACTAGCGGGAGTTCCGGCGAGCAGTACTTC. It translates to CASSPGTSGSSGEQYF. Variable domain in full (rest from reference TRBV13 and TRBJ2-7): AAGVIQSPRHLIKEKRETATLKCYPIPRHDTVYWYQQGPGQDPQFLISFYEKMQSDKGSIPDRFSAQQFSDYHSELNMSSLELGDSALYFCASSPGTSGSSGEQYFGPGTRLTVT.

This chain uses TRBV27 with TRBJ2-7, with D possibly called TRBD1 or TRBD2 (6 bases each). There are 16 residues in the CDR3. Germline CDR1 is MNHEY and CDR2 is SMNVEV (reference sequence). V was trimmed by 6 bases and J by 6 bases, leaving 24 bases between them. The CDR3 DNA reads as TGTGCCAGCAGCGAACTAGGGGGAGGCGCCCATGGCGAGCAGTACTTC. It translates to CASSELGGGAHGEQYF.

The V gene is TRBV5-6, the J gene TRBJ1-2; unclear D gene. This CDR3 is built from 13 residues. Looked up from germline, CDR1 is SGHDT and CDR2 is YYEEEE. V was pared by 0 bases and J by 5 bases, with 8 bases between. CDR3 nucleotides: TGTGCCAGCAGCTTGGAGTCTACGTATGGCTACACCTTC. Translating it yields CASSLESTYGYTF.

V is TRBV27 and J is TRBJ2-7, with TRBD1 matching over 7 bases. Germline CDR1 and CDR2: MNHEY and SMNVEV (reference sequence). V shed 8 bases and J 0 bases; nucleotides not matched to a gene: 4. CDR3 size: 13 residues. Here the CDR3 reads CASGGQSSYEQYF. The CDR3 DNA reads as TGTGCCAGCGGGGGACAGAGCTCCTACGAGCAGTACTTC.

This sequence joins TRBV6-5 and TRBJ1-2; possibly TRBD1 for D (5 bases). Germline CDR1 and CDR2: MNHEY and SVGAGI. V was cut by 6 bases and J by 0 bases, with 8 bases left in between. This CDR3 comprises 13 residues. CDR3 in DNA: TGTGCCAGCAGAACGACAGCTAACTATGGCTACACCTTC. This sequence encodes CASRTTANYGYTF.

The gene calls are TRBV6-5 and TRBJ1-1; D not certain. V was shortened by 2 bases and J by 1 base, with 11 bases between the two germline ends. Germline loops: CDR1 MNHEY, CDR2 SVGAGI. The CDR3 contains 15 residues. CDR3 sequence: CASSYRGRQNTEAFF. In nucleotides, the CDR3 is TGTGCCAGCAGTTACCGAGGGCGACAGAACACTGAAGCTTTCTTT.

As for this clone: The sample has other DNA sequences that encode this CDR3 too. The chain recombines TRBV7-3 with TRBJ2-2; D not certain. The ends were cut back, 0 bases at V and 5 bases at J, with 4 bases in the middle. Per germline, CDR1 SGHTA and CDR2 FQGTGA. CDR3 length: 13 residues. The CDR3, as DNA: TGTGCCAGCAGCTTAACCGGGACCGGGGAGCTGTTTTTT. This gives the protein CASSLTGTGELFF.

CDR3 residues: CASRPTASYQPQHF. The CDR3 region has the DNA TGTGCCAGCAGACCTACAGCGTCCTATCAGCCCCAGCATTTT. V usage is TRBV6-5 and J usage is TRBJ1-5; D is ambiguous. The germline V and J ends were trimmed by 6 bases and 5 bases, with 14 bases remaining between them. The CDR3 covers 14 residues. Germline CDR1 is MNHEY and CDR2 is SVGAGI.